This TCR beta chain was obtained from a study of T cell changes during pregnancy in multiple sclerosis. This CDR3 spans 13 amino acids. J was trimmed by 5 bases and V by 2 bases; bases with no gene match: 2. The germline gives CDR1 LGHNT, CDR2 FRNRAP. Repertoires were generated with immunoSEQ multiplex PCR, while TCRdb's copy carries only in-frame clones and drops some. The table shows 75,000 to 95,000 clones, with approximately 90% occurring only once. The V and J genes are TRBV12-5 and TRBJ1-1; 7 positions match TRBD1. This TCR was sampled from a female donor in good health, enrolled as a control in a pregnancy study. The material sequenced was peripheral blood, taken in the first trimester of pregnancy. CDR3 bases: TGTGCTAGTGGTTTGTACAGGGGAACTGAAGCTTTCTTT. It translates to CASGLYRGTEAFF.